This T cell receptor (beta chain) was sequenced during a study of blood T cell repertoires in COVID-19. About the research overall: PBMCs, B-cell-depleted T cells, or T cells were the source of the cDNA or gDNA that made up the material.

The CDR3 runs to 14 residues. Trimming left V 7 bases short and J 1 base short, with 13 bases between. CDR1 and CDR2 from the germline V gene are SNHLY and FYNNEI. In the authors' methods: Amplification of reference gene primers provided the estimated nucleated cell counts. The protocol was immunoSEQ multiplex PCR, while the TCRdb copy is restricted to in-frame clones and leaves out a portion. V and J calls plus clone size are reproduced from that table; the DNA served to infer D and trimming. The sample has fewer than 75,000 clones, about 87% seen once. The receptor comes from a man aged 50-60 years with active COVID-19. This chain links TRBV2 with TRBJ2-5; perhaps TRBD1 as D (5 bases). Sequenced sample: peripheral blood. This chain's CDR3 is CASTKQESQETQYF. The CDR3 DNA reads TGTGCCAGCACCAAACAGGAAAGCCAAGAGACCCAGTACTTC.